This T cell receptor (beta chain) was sequenced in a study of blood T cell repertoires in COVID-19. Study at large: Some COVID-19 samples were acute and others convalescent; all came from the United States, Italy and Spain. PBMCs, B-cell-depleted T cells, or T cells were the source of the cDNA or gDNA that made up the material.

Generated by immunoSEQ multiplex PCR, the TCRdb table keeps only in-frame clones and is missing some. The sample holds about 110,000 clones; around 83% are singletons and the top ten take 2.1%. The CDR3 length is 14 residues. Trimming took off 2 bases at V and 0 bases at J, with 6 bases between the two ends. Germline V gives CDR1 SGDLS, CDR2 YYNGEE. The V gene is TRBV9, the J gene TRBJ1-3; perhaps TRBD1 as D (5 bases). The clonotype originates from a human donor in a cohort sampled during active COVID-19. The sequencing sample was made of peripheral blood. The DNA for the CDR3 is TGTGCCAGCAGCGTGGACAACTCTGGAAACACCATATATTTT. This sequence encodes CASSVDNSGNTIYF.